This entry features one T cell receptor beta chain sequence. The target antigen is unknown. The source of the sample is a study of T cell responses to AZD1222 COVID-19 vaccine. The CDR3 is 15 residues long. Trimming took off 3 bases at V and 0 bases at J, with 12 bases between the two ends. Germline V gene lookup returns CDR1 SQVTM and CDR2 ANQGSEA. The study's findings and limits: Researchers report vaccine-associated CD4 TCRs spanning spike, with dominance at 160-218 and 743-854. Unmutated variant regions are reportedly targeted by nearly half of spike-specific TCRs. Baseline antibody screening turned up just six seropositive AZD1222 recipients. Following two doses of AZD1222, Spike-specific TCR breadth and depth rose.

Profiled with immunoSEQ multiplex PCR; TCRdb holds only in-frame clones, not every one. Of about 45,000 clones in the sample, about 87% were seen once. The source of this sequence is an adult who received the AZD1222 COVID-19 vaccine. This specimen consisted of peripheral blood, obtained 28 days after the second AZD1222 dose. The chain joins TRBV29-1 to TRBJ2-1; no definite D call. The CDR3 nucleotides are TGCAGCGTTGACGGTTTGGAGAGCTCCTACAATGAGCAGTTCTTC. Protein sequence: CSVDGLESSYNEQFF.